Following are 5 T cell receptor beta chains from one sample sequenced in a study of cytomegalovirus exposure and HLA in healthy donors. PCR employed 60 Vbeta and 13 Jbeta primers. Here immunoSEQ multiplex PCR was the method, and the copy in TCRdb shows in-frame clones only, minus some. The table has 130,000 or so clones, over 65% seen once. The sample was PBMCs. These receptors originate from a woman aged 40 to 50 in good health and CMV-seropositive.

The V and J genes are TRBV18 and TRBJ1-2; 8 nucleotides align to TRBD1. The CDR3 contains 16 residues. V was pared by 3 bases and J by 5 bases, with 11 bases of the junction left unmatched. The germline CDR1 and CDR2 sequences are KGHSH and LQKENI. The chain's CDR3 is CASSPAGQGALYGYTF. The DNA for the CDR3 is TGTGCCAGCTCACCCGCCGGGCAGGGGGCTCTTTATGGCTACACCTTC.

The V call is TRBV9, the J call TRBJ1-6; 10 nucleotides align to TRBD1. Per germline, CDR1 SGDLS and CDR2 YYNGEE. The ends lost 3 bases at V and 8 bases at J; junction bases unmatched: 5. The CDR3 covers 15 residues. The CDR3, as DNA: TGTGCCAGCAGCGACACGGGACAGGGGTATTCACCCCTCCACTTT. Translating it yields CASSDTGQGYSPLHF.

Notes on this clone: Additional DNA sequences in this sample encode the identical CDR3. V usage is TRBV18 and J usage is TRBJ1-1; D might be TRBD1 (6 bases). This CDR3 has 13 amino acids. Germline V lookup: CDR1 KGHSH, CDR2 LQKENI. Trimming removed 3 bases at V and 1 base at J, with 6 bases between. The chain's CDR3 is CASSPTGNTEAFF. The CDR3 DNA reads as TGTGCCAGCTCACCGACAGGGAACACTGAAGCTTTCTTT.

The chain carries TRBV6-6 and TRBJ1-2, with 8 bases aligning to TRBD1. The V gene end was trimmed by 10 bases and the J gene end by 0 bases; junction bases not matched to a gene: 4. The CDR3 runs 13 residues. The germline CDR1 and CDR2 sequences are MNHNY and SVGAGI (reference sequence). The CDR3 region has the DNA TGTGCCACACGGACAGGGTCTAACTATGGCTACACCTTC. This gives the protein CATRTGSNYGYTF.

CDR3 region: CAWSLGQGGTGELFF. The CDR3 region has the DNA TGTGCCTGGAGTCTCGGGCAGGGCGGCACCGGGGAGCTGTTTTTT. The V call is TRBV30, the J call TRBJ2-2; D might be TRBD1 (5 bases). The germline V and J ends were trimmed by 2 bases and 4 bases, with 14 bases remaining between them. Germline CDR1 reads GTSNPN; CDR2 reads SVGIG (reference sequence). The CDR3 extends over 15 amino acids.